This record looks at one T cell receptor beta chain sequence and its context. Its antigen is unidentified. The data originate from a study of shared clonotypes between healthy human individuals. Study background: Three plates each covered CD4 naive and memory; CD8 naive two, CD8 memory one.

The CDR3 is 15 amino acids. CDR1 and CDR2 (germline): MNHEY, SMNVEV (reference sequence). Trimming pared 2 bases from V and 0 bases from J, leaving 9 bases between. Points from the study as a whole: A handful of donors shared roughly 5% of their naive CD4 clonotypes. Some clonotypes were shared by all four sorted-subset donors, while others were not shared. The non-shared ones had lower generation probabilities than the shared ones.

CD45RO+ cells were combined with CCR7-negative CD45RA+ TemRA cells to form CD8 memory. Assay used: immunoSEQ multiplex PCR; TCRdb lists only in-frame clones, some missing. The table lists under 350,000 clones, around 86% of them singletons. The receptor comes from a man aged 18 to 30 in good health. V is TRBV27 and J is TRBJ2-3, with D uncertain. The sequenced material came from memory CD8+ T cells sorted from blood. Subset indicated: CD45RO+ cells pooled with CCR7-negative TemRA cells. The CDR3 coding sequence is TGTGCCAGCAGTTTAGGTAGACCAAGCACAGATACGCAGTATTTT. It specifies CASSLGRPSTDTQYF.